These 25 T cell receptor beta chains were all obtained from the same sample, sequenced in a study of PD-1 blockade in classical Hodgkin lymphoma (TCRdb year 2020). Taken with the paper, the label for time point translates to: cycle 1 day 1 (C1D1), immediately before nivolumab initiation. Relapse after autologous stem cell transplantation had occurred in all trial patients, and cohorts A, B and C were distinguished by prior brentuximab vedotin exposure. Library method: the immunoSEQ multiplex PCR assay. The immuneACCESS repertoire file appears here via TCRdb, limited to in-frame rearrangements. These files lack a portion of the clones; in checked studies, under half of the deficit traces to unresolved V genes, and the cause of the others is not known. This sample comprises fewer than 15,000 clones, approximately 58% of them detected only once. Roughly 10% of the sample belongs to the ten largest clones.

Material: peripheral blood mononuclear cells (PBMCs), obtained at baseline. The source is a human donor with classical Hodgkin lymphoma.

This clone was seen a handful of times. This chain links TRBV29-1 with TRBJ2-1, with 16 bases matching TRBD2. Germline V gene lookup returns CDR1 SQVTM and CDR2 ANQGSEA. The CDR3 is made up of 19 amino acids. Trimming cost V 1 base and J 4 bases; bases outside gene matches: 10. This chain's CDR3 is CSVEAPGLAGGPGYNEQFF. CDR3 nucleotide sequence: TGCAGCGTTGAAGCCCCGGGACTAGCGGGAGGGCCGGGTTACAATGAGCAGTTCTTC.

J is TRBJ2-7 and V is TRBV28; TRBD1 matches 10 bases. The CDR3 sequence is 15 residues long. Germline loops: CDR1 MDHEN, CDR2 SYDVKM. After removal of 2 bases from V and 4 bases from J, the junction contained 5 bases not matched to a gene. The CDR3 sequence is CASSLETGGWYEQYF. The CDR3 nucleotides read TGTGCCAGCAGTTTAGAGACAGGGGGCTGGTACGAGCAGTACTTC.

The chain couples TRBV5-1 to TRBJ1-5; tentatively, D is TRBD1 (5 bases). CDR3 length equals 17 residues. Trimming took 4 bases from V and 2 from J, leaving 19 bases between them. Germline V gives CDR1 SGHRS, CDR2 YFSETQ. CDR3 nucleotide sequence: TGCGCCAGCAGCCCGGCCGGGGCAGGGCCCGGCAATCAGCCCCAGCATTTT. This gives the protein CASSPAGAGPGNQPQHF.

The chain has TRBV29-1 and TRBJ2-6; 7 bases line up with TRBD2. Per the germline V gene, CDR1 is SQVTM and CDR2 is ANQGSEA. This CDR3 is built from 19 residues. The V gene end was trimmed by 0 bases and the J gene end by 0 bases; junction bases not matched to a gene: 11. CDR3 in DNA: TGCAGCGTTGAAGATGCTAAAGCGGGACTCCGCTCTGGGGCCAACGTCCTGACTTTC. Encoded protein: CSVEDAKAGLRSGANVLTF.

The V and J genes are TRBV5-3 and TRBJ2-5; D may be TRBD1 (5 bases). TRBV5-3 is given ORF status, its function remaining uncertain. This CDR3 has 14 amino acids. V shed 4 bases and J shed 3 bases, with 13 bases lying between them. CDR3 sequence: CARSGSPGKETQYF. The CDR3 coding sequence is TGTGCCAGAAGCGGTAGCCCAGGGAAAGAGACCCAGTACTTC.

V usage is TRBV19 and J usage is TRBJ1-1, with D unresolved. This CDR3 is 12 amino acids long. The germline V gene has CDR1 LNHDA and CDR2 SQIVND (reference sequence). Trimming took off 5 bases at V and 8 bases at J, with 12 bases between the two ends. CDR3 DNA sequence: TGTGCCAGTAGTGCCCAAGACTCAGAAGCTTTCTTT. This sequence encodes CASSAQDSEAFF. Full variable domain (missing parts from reference TRBV19 and TRBJ1-1): DGGITQSPKYLFRKEGQNVTLSCEQNLNHDAMYWYRQDPGQGLRLIYYSQIVNDFQKGDIAEGYSVSREKKESFPLTVTSAQKNPTAFYLCASSAQDSEAFFGQGTRLTVV.

The V and J genes are TRBV10-2 and TRBJ2-5, with 7 bases fitting TRBD2. Germline values: CDR1 WSHSY, CDR2 SAAADI. Trimming took 2 bases from V and 4 from J; bases not matched to a gene: 7. The CDR3 is 15 residues long. The CDR3 region has the DNA TGCGCCAGCAGTGAGGGTCGGCGGGAGTTAGAGACCCAGTACTTC. Encoded protein: CASSEGRRELETQYF.

CDR3 in amino acids: CASRGTMTYEQYF. CDR3 DNA: TGTGCCAGTAGGGGGACAATGACCTACGAGCAGTACTTC. The rearrangement uses TRBV19 and TRBJ2-7; a weak D match, TRBD1 (6 bases). The germline V and J ends were trimmed by 6 bases and 2 bases, with 11 bases remaining between them. This CDR3 has 13 residues. The germline gives CDR1 LNHDA, CDR2 SQIVND (reference sequence).

This chain links TRBV6-5 with TRBJ2-3, with D possibly being TRBD1 (6 bases). CDR3 length: 12 amino acids. Trimming cost V 4 bases and J 6 bases, with 8 bases left between them. Germline V lookup: CDR1 MNHEY, CDR2 SVGAGI. CDR3 sequence (DNA): TGTGCCAGCAGTTGGACAGCTGATACGCAGTATTTT. Translated: CASSWTADTQYF.

This clone has just one count. V and J are TRBV6-4 and TRBJ2-7, with TRBD2 matching over 10 bases. Germline assignment: CDR1 MRHNA and CDR2 SNTAGT. This CDR3 region has 14 residues. The V gene end was trimmed by 4 bases and the J gene end by 7 bases; junction bases not matched to a gene: 7. CDR3 region: CASSVPRTSGEQYF. CDR3 coding DNA: TGTGCCAGCAGTGTCCCGAGGACTAGCGGTGAGCAGTACTTC.

This clone was detected a few times. V gene TRBV7-6 combines with J gene TRBJ2-3; weak D call: TRBD2 (6 bases). V lost 1 base to trimming and J lost 3 bases, with 8 bases between them. The CDR3 has 14 residues. Germline-derived CDR1 and CDR2 are SGHVS and FNYEAQ. CDR3 sequence reads: CASSLGRETDTQYF. CDR3 nucleotides: TGTGCCAGCAGCTTAGGGAGGGAGACAGATACGCAGTATTTT.

This chain joins TRBV19 and TRBJ1-2; 8 positions agree with TRBD1. V lost 5 bases and J lost 3; bases outside the gene matches: 5. CDR1 and CDR2 (germline): LNHDA, SQIVND (reference sequence). The CDR3 totals 14 residues. The CDR3 spells CASSGPGQDYGYTF. The CDR3 DNA reads as TGTGCCAGTAGTGGGCCGGGACAGGACTATGGCTACACCTTC.

The chain combines TRBV1 with TRBJ2-7; the D segment call TRBD2 is taken from the table without a DNA check. TRBV1 has pseudogene status. This CDR3 spans 20 amino acids. The CDR3 is CTSSQEKHPGLAGLTYEQYF. In DNA, the CDR3 is TGCACCAGCAGCCAAGAAAAACACCCGGGACTAGCGGGCCTTACCTACGAGCAGTACTTC.

V gene TRBV28 combines with J gene TRBJ2-7; D possibly corresponds to TRBD1 (6 bases). Between the trimmed V and J ends, which lost 7 bases and 1 base, there was a span of 11 bases. Germline assignment: CDR1 MDHEN and CDR2 SYDVKM. This CDR3 comprises 13 residues. The DNA of the CDR3 is TGTGCCAGCACCCCGACAGGATCCTACGAGCAGTACTTC. Protein sequence: CASTPTGSYEQYF.

This clone was counted a few times. The chain is built from TRBV27 and TRBJ2-7; 10 nucleotides align to TRBD2. CDR1 is MNHEY, CDR2 SMNVEV, per germline (reference sequence). With 0 bases clipped from V and 9 bases from J, the junction kept 5 bases outside the gene matches. This CDR3 region has 14 residues. As DNA, the CDR3 is TGTGCCAGCAGTTTATCTAGCGGGAGGAAGGCGCAGTACTTC. Amino acids: CASSLSSGRKAQYF.

This clone was detected only once. This chain connects TRBV6-5 to TRBJ1-1; D remains unclear. Germline values: CDR1 MNHEY, CDR2 SVGAGI. Trimming took 0 bases from V and 5 from J, leaving 13 bases between them. The CDR3 covers 15 residues. In nucleotides, the CDR3 is TGTGCCAGCAGTTACTCTGAGGGTGTGGGAACTGAAGCTTTCTTT. Its translation: CASSYSEGVGTEAFF.

This clone has only one observation. The chain joins TRBV14 to TRBJ2-7; unclear D gene. Trimming removed 3 bases from V and 5 bases from J, with 5 bases in between. Per germline, CDR1 SGHDN and CDR2 FVKESK. The CDR3 has 11 residues. The CDR3 sequence is CASSHYHEQYF. The CDR3 DNA reads as TGTGCCAGCAGCCACTACCACGAGCAGTACTTC. The variable domain in full, completed from reference TRBV14 and TRBJ2-7, reads EAGVTQFPSHSVIEKGQTVTLRCDPISGHDNLYWYRRVMGKEIKFLLHFVKESKQDESGMPNNRFLAERTGGTYSTLKVQPAELEDSGVYFCASSHYHEQYFGPGTRLTVT.

The chain has TRBV10-1 and TRBJ2-1, with 15 bases matching TRBD2. There are 18 residues in the CDR3. CDR1 WNHNN and CDR2 SYGVQD come from the germline V gene (reference sequence). V lost 7 bases, J lost 7 bases, and 14 bases stayed unmatched. This CDR3 reads CASKAGTGGLAGGNEQFF. The DNA for the CDR3 is TGCGCCAGCAAGGCGGGGACAGGCGGACTAGCGGGAGGGAATGAGCAGTTCTTC.

This clone is termed medium-sized. The rearrangement joins TRBV2 to TRBJ1-5; 8 bases match TRBD1. The CDR3 runs to 14 residues. Germline CDR1 reads SNHLY; CDR2 reads FYNNEI. Losses at the gene ends were 2 bases for V and 6 bases for J; bases not matched to a gene: 3. CDR3 region: CASSEITGGQPQHF. For the CDR3, the DNA is TGTGCCAGCAGTGAAATCACAGGGGGTCAGCCCCAGCATTTT.

The genes are TRBV19 and TRBJ2-5; TRBD1 is a possible D gene (8 bases). The germline gives CDR1 LNHDA, CDR2 SQIVND (reference sequence). The CDR3 runs 14 residues. Between the trimmed V and J ends, which lost 3 bases and 5 bases, there was a span of 13 bases. The CDR3 region is CASSIGQGGETQYF. DNA of the CDR3: TGTGCCAGTAGTATCGGACAGGGAGGGGAGACCCAGTACTTC.

The chain uses TRBV7-9 and TRBJ1-4; TRBD1 matches at 7 bases. CDR1 is SEHNR and CDR2 is FQNEAQ in the germline V gene (reference sequence). CDR3 length equals 15 residues. The trim removed 0 bases at V and 8 bases at J, leaving 6 bases unmatched. Written as DNA, the CDR3 is TGTGCCAGCAGCTTAGCGGGAAGGGGGCACGAAAAACTGTTTTTT. Translating it yields CASSLAGRGHEKLFF.

The rearrangement uses TRBV15 and TRBJ2-3, with 11 bases fitting TRBD2. CDR3 size: 16 residues. V was clipped by 4 bases and J by 5 bases; unmatched bases: 8. CDR1 and CDR2 from the germline V gene are LNHNV and YYDKDF (reference sequence). For the CDR3, the DNA is TGTGCCACCAGCATTAGCGGGAGGGCCGGAGGAGATACGCAGTATTTT. It encodes CATSISGRAGGDTQYF.

This chain links TRBV28 with TRBJ1-1; D ambiguous. CDR3 length: 12 residues. Looked up from germline, CDR1 is MDHEN and CDR2 is SYDVKM. V shed 10 bases and J shed 1 base, with 10 bases lying between them. The CDR3 region has the DNA TGTGCCACCAGCAAAGGGAACACTGAAGCTTTCTTT. This sequence encodes CATSKGNTEAFF.

J is TRBJ2-1 and V is TRBV27; 7 positions agree with TRBD2. After removal of 3 bases from V and 3 bases from J, the junction contained 8 bases not matched to a gene. This CDR3 contains 16 residues. Germline assignment: CDR1 MNHEY and CDR2 SMNVEV (reference sequence). Here the CDR3 reads CASSLDGTIRYNEQFF. The CDR3 bases are TGTGCCAGCAGTTTGGATGGGACTATACGCTACAATGAGCAGTTCTTC.

The chain employs TRBV4-1 and TRBJ2-1; no firm D call. There are 13 residues in the CDR3. The V end was cut by 4 bases, the J end by 5 bases, with 9 bases between. Per the germline V gene, CDR1 is MGHRA and CDR2 is YSYEKL. The CDR3: CASSRRLDNEQFF. CDR3 nucleotides: TGCGCCAGCAGCCGACGGCTGGACAATGAGCAGTTCTTC.